Below are 2 T cell receptor beta chains sequenced from a single sample in a study of MAIT cells during Salmonella Paratyphi A infection. Broader study findings: Oligoclonal MAIT cells preferred TRBV20 and TRBV6, with usage seemingly unaffected by infection.

TCRdb re-called the 5' RACE reads with MiXCR, one entry per CDR3 protein. In the table there are some 640 distinct CDR3 sequences, around 16% of which are singletons. Which antigens these TCRs recognize remains unknown. Sample time point: mid-infection, around enteric fever diagnosis. MAIT cells were sorted by flow cytometry as Valpha7.2+ CD161+ T cells. The specimen comprised MAIT cells from blood, sampled at the middle sampling point of the challenge study. The receptor source for this set is a person aged 18 to 70 who was deliberately infected with Salmonella Paratyphi A in a paratyphoid fever challenge study.

This clonotype rates as medium-sized. This rearrangement joins TRBV6-4 to TRBJ2-2; 10 nucleotides agree with TRBD2. There are 14 residues in the CDR3. Per germline, CDR1 MRHNA and CDR2 SNTAGT. V shed 6 bases and J 4 bases; nucleotides not matched to a gene: 2. CDR3 sequence: CASSVAGGTGELFF. Here the CDR3 DNA reads TGTGCCAGCAGCGTAGCGGGGGGCACCGGGGAGCTGTTTTTT.

There are many counts of this clonotype. CDR3 in DNA: TGTGCCAGCAGTGGGGTAGCGGGAGGCAATGAGCAGTTCTTC. Amino acids: CASSGVAGGNEQFF. The chain carries TRBV6-4 and TRBJ2-1, with 10 bases aligning to TRBD2. The trim removed 4 bases at V and 6 bases at J, leaving 3 bases unmatched. This CDR3 is 14 amino acids long. Germline loops: CDR1 MRHNA, CDR2 SNTAGT.